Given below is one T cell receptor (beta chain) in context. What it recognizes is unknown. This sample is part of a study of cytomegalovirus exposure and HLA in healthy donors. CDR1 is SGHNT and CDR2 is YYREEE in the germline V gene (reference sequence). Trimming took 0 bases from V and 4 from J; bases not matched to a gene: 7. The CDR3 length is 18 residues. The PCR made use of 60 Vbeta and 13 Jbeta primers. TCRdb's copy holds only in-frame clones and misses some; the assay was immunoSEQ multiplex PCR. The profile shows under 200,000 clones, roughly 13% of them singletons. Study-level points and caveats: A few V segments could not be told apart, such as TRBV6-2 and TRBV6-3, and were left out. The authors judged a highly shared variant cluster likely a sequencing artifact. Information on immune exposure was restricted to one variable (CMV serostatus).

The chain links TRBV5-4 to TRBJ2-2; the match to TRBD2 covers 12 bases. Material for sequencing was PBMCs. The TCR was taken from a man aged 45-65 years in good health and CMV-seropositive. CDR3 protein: CASSLAASGGASTGELFF. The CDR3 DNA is TGTGCCAGCAGCTTGGCGGCTAGCGGGGGGGCCTCCACCGGGGAGCTGTTTTTT.